This record covers a single T cell receptor (beta chain). This sample stems from a study of technical replicates of blood from a few donors. The ends were cut back, 1 base at V and 3 bases at J, with 13 bases in the middle. The CDR3 covers 15 residues. CDR1 and CDR2 from the germline V gene are LGHNA and YSLEER. TCRdb's table, derived via immunoSEQ multiplex PCR, lists solely in-frame clones and lacks some. The sample has almost 70,000 clones, roughly nine tenths seen once. Sequencing used PBMCs. The receptor's source is a human donor in good health. Some clones in this sample may be carry-over from other donors' samples. The chain employs TRBV4-3 and TRBJ2-7; the D gene is possibly TRBD2 (6 bases). For the CDR3, the DNA is TGCGCCAGCAGCCAAGTATTAGCGGAGGTCTACGAGCAGTACTTC. Its translation is CASSQVLAEVYEQYF.